This record looks at one T cell receptor (beta chain) sequence and its context. This sample was included in a study of blood T cells in healthy people across ages. Sample-barcoded 5' priming and a J-beta primer mix drove a second PCR of roughly 7 to 11 cycles. TCRdb redid the calling of the 5' RACE reads with MiXCR, one entry per CDR3 protein. The sample holds roughly 550,000 distinct CDR3 sequences, around 24% seen once. Unmatched junction bases numbered 5, after V lost 3 bases and J lost 3 bases. The germline gives CDR1 SGHTA, CDR2 FQGNSA. The CDR3 has 15 amino acids. The same data also contributed to another study, on T cells of mothers and their children.

The sequence was collected from a boy younger than 18 in good health. Sequencing input: blood. The chain uses TRBV7-2 and TRBJ1-2; 9 bases align to TRBD1. DNA of the CDR3: TGTGCCAGCAGCTTGAGGACAGGGGTCGACTATGGCTACACCTTC. Translated, it gives CASSLRTGVDYGYTF.